This TCR beta chain was captured by sequencing in a study of human T cells and chemical hapten exposure. The overall study: Weekly scalp doses of diphenylcyclopropenone were given to patients during the approximately 23-week study. Slight volume differences across pooled libraries mainly accounted for varying per-sample TCR yields.

CDR1 is SGHVS, CDR2 FNYEAQ, per germline. With V trimmed by 3 bases and J by 5 bases, 6 bases remained unmatched. The CDR3 sequence is 14 residues long. This clonotype showed up many times. Time point of the sample: patch test 1, 2 weeks after DPC sensitization. Treatment meaning: therapeutic diphenylcyclopropenone sensitization with weekly scalp DPC. The library labeled individual cDNA molecules by adding unique molecular identifiers to them. In the authors' methods: Sampled TCR counts reached a median of around 89,000 per sample, with values ranging from roughly 23,224 to 700,000. TCRdb itself ran the RACE reads through MiXCR, one entry per CDR3 protein. None of the V and J calls come from the authors' own analysis; TCRdb made them. The table records 74,000 or so distinct CDR3 sequences, approximately 10% of them present only once.

The source was whole blood, collected in connection with sensitization to the hapten diphenylcyclopropenone (DPC). The source is a woman aged 45-65 years with alopecia areata. Some clones in this sample may be carry-over from other donors' samples. The rearrangement uses TRBV7-6 and TRBJ2-5; 7 bases are shared with TRBD1. The CDR3 DNA sequence: TGTGCCAGCAGCTTCCGTGCACAGGGGGAGACCCAGTACTTC. The encoded protein is CASSFRAQGETQYF.